This T cell receptor (beta chain) was captured by sequencing in a study of blood T cell repertoires in COVID-19. Here immunoSEQ multiplex PCR was the method, and the copy in TCRdb shows in-frame clones only, minus some. The sample includes tens of thousands of clones, over 65% of them seen just once. This CDR3 has 13 amino acids. Trimming cost V 4 bases and J 10 bases, with 17 bases left between them. From germline, CDR1 is SGHAT and CDR2 FQNNGV. This chain joins TRBV11-2 and TRBJ2-7, with a possible D match to TRBD2 (6 bases). The sample comprised peripheral blood. The TCR was taken from a woman in her 70s with acute or convalescent COVID-19. The CDR3 DNA sequence: TGTGCCAGCAGCTCGAGTGGCCCGGGACTTCAGTACTTC. The encoded protein is CASSSSGPGLQYF.